A single sample gave rise to the 26 T cell receptor beta chains below, sequenced in a study of blood T cell repertoires in COVID-19. The protocol was immunoSEQ multiplex PCR, while the TCRdb copy is restricted to in-frame clones and leaves out a portion. The table lists approximately 270,000 clones, roughly 90% of them singletons. The sequencing sample was made of peripheral blood. These receptors were collected from a man in his fifties or sixties with acute or convalescent COVID-19.

The gene calls are TRBV2 and TRBJ2-7; a weak D match, TRBD2 (5 bases). The CDR3 runs to 13 residues. Germline V lookup: CDR1 SNHLY, CDR2 FYNNEI. V lost 8 bases and J 0 bases, leaving 11 bases between the germline ends. The CDR3 DNA is TGTGCCAGCGTGTGGGAGAGCTCCTACGAGCAGTACTTC. Encoded protein: CASVWESSYEQYF.

The J gene is TRBJ1-2, the V gene TRBV3-1 (or the pseudogene TRBV3-2); D unresolved. This CDR3 has 15 residues. Germline V lookup: CDR1 LGHDT, CDR2 YNNKEL (reference sequence). Trimming removed 2 bases from V and 0 bases from J, with 10 bases in between. In DNA, the CDR3 is TGTGCCAGCAGCCAAATGAGGAGACCTAACTATGGCTACACCTTC. This sequence encodes CASSQMRRPNYGYTF.

This clone was seen only once. The chain employs TRBV27 and TRBJ2-3; D call uncertain. The V and J ends lost 3 bases and 0 bases respectively, with 10 bases between them. Germline lookup yields CDR1 MNHEY and CDR2 SMNVEV (reference sequence). This CDR3 region has 15 residues. The DNA for the CDR3 is TGTGCCAGCAGTTTCACGCGATTCAGCACAGATACGCAGTATTTT. Translation gives CASSFTRFSTDTQYF.

CDR3 DNA: TGTGCCAGTAGTATGGGCGGGGCCCTTGGGGAGACCCAGTACTTC. Amino acids: CASSMGGALGETQYF. V is TRBV19 and J is TRBJ2-5, with a weak D call TRBD2 (6 bases). Germline V CDR1 and CDR2: LNHDA, SQIVND (reference sequence). The V end lost 3 bases, the J end lost 5 bases, and 16 bases lay between the germline ends. The CDR3 has 15 amino acids. Drawing the rest from reference TRBV19 and TRBJ2-5, the complete variable domain is DGGITQSPKYLFRKEGQNVTLSCEQNLNHDAMYWYRQDPGQGLRLIYYSQIVNDFQKGDIAEGYSVSREKKESFPLTVTSAQKNPTAFYLCASSMGGALGETQYFGPGTRLLVL.

The chain recombines TRBV7-9 with TRBJ1-3; D perhaps matches TRBD1 (5 bases). Germline CDR1 reads SEHNR; CDR2 reads FQNEAQ (reference sequence). Trimming removed 2 bases from V and 0 bases from J, with 11 bases in between. This CDR3 contains 16 residues. The CDR3 nucleotides are TGTGCCAGCAGCTTAATAAAACAGGTCTCTGGAAACACCATATATTTT. Amino acids: CASSLIKQVSGNTIYF.

This chain links TRBV13 with TRBJ1-6; 10 nucleotides match TRBD1. Germline-derived CDR1 and CDR2 are PRHDT and FYEKMQ (reference sequence). Unmatched junction bases numbered 3, after V lost 5 bases and J lost 8 bases. The CDR3 has 14 amino acids. The CDR3 DNA sequence: TGTGCCAGCAGCAAGGACAGGGGGGATTCACCCCTCCACTTT. Translation gives CASSKDRGDSPLHF.

The chain links TRBV11-2 to TRBJ1-1; tentatively, D is TRBD1 (5 bases). Trimming pared 3 bases from V and 11 bases from J, leaving 13 bases between. Germline CDR1 and CDR2: SGHAT and FQNNGV. CDR3 length: 12 residues. CDR3 nucleotide sequence: TGTGCCAGCAGCTTCTTGGGGGGTCCGGCTTTCTTT. It specifies CASSFLGGPAFF.

The chain joins TRBV29-1 to TRBJ1-1, with TRBD1 matching over 7 bases. Germline V gene data show CDR1 as SQVTM and CDR2 as ANQGSEA. CDR3 length equals 11 residues. V dropped 5 bases and J dropped 11; count of bases not matched to a gene: 8. The CDR3 DNA sequence: TGCAGCGTTACGACAGGGCGGTGGGCTTTCTTT. This sequence encodes CSVTTGRWAFF. The variable domain in full, with the rest retrieved from reference TRBV29-1 and TRBJ1-1, is SAVISQKPSRDICQRGTSLTIQCQVDSQVTMMFWYRQQPGQSLTLIATANQGSEATYESGFVIDKFPISRPNLTFSTLTVSNMSPEDSSIYLCSVTTGRWAFFGQGTRLTVV.

This rearrangement joins TRBV30 to TRBJ1-1; D is uncertain. The CDR3 runs to 13 residues. Between the trimmed V and J ends, which lost 3 bases and 0 bases, there was a span of 8 bases. Germline V gene data show CDR1 as GTSNPN and CDR2 as SVGIG (reference sequence). The CDR3 sequence is CAWRTIMNTEAFF. DNA of the CDR3: TGTGCCTGGAGGACAATTATGAACACTGAAGCTTTCTTT. The full variable domain, with the rest looked up from reference TRBV30 and TRBJ1-1, is SQTIHQWPATLVQPVGSPLSLECTVEGTSNPNLYWYRQAAGRGLQLLFYSVGIGQISSEVPQNLSASRPQDRQFILSSKKLLLSDSGFYLCAWRTIMNTEAFFGQGTRLTVV.

This clone has just a few counts. The chain carries TRBV27 and TRBJ1-5, with 10 bases that match TRBD1. CDR3 size: 14 residues. Germline CDR1 and CDR2: MNHEY and SMNVEV (reference sequence). V trimming: 8 bases; J trimming: 3 bases; junction bases outside the gene matches: 4. The CDR3 DNA reads TGTGCCAGCGCCGACAGGGGGCCCAATCAGCCCCAGCATTTT. This translates into CASADRGPNQPQHF.

The CDR3 coding sequence is TGTGCCAGCAGCTTAGCGCTAATTTCGAACACCGGGGAGCTGTTTTTT. It is translated as CASSLALISNTGELFF. The chain joins TRBV7-6 to TRBJ2-2; no clear D. The CDR3 extends over 16 amino acids. The germline V gene encodes CDR1 SGHVS and CDR2 FNYEAQ. V lost 0 bases, J lost 0 bases, and 8 bases lay in between. Based on the CDR3 plus reference TRBV7-6 and TRBJ2-2, the full variable domain is GAGVSQSPRYKVTKRGQDVALRCDPISGHVSLYWYRQALGQGPEFLTYFNYEAQQDKSGLPNDRFSAERPEGSISTLTIQRTEQRDSAMYRCASSLALISNTGELFFGEGSRLTVL.

The chain couples TRBV7-3 to TRBJ2-3; D not certain. The V and J ends lost 3 bases and 9 bases respectively, with 10 bases between them. Germline V gene lookup returns CDR1 SGHTA and CDR2 FQGTGA. The CDR3 runs 12 residues. This CDR3 reads CASSFSLGTQYF. DNA for the CDR3: TGTGCCAGCAGCTTCAGCCTAGGCACGCAGTATTTT.

The chain combines TRBV30 with TRBJ1-2; D ambiguous. The CDR3 loop spans 13 amino acids. Trimming removed 5 bases from V and 4 bases from J, with 14 bases in between. Germline loops: CDR1 GTSNPN, CDR2 SVGIG (reference sequence). In DNA form, the CDR3 reads TGTGCCTGGGGGTCTACTCCTAGCTATGGCTACACCTTC. This sequence encodes CAWGSTPSYGYTF.

The V call is TRBV10-1, the J call TRBJ1-1, with D possibly being TRBD1 (5 bases). There are 17 residues in the CDR3. CDR1 and CDR2 (germline): WNHNN, SYGVQD (reference sequence). V lost 3 bases and J 2 bases, leaving 19 bases between the germline ends. CDR3 nucleotide sequence: TGCGCCAGCAGTGACCACTCGACCCAGGGAGGAAACACTGAAGCTTTCTTT. Protein product: CASSDHSTQGGNTEAFF.

V is TRBV5-8 and J is TRBJ2-7; maybe TRBD1 (6 bases). Germline V gene lookup returns CDR1 SGHTS and CDR2 YDEGEE. V gave up 3 bases and J gave up 3 bases, with 13 bases separating them. The CDR3 has 14 amino acids. CDR3 protein: CASSWGQDSYEQYF. CDR3 coding DNA: TGTGCCAGCAGCTGGGGGCAGGACAGCTACGAGCAGTACTTC.

This chain connects TRBV9 to TRBJ2-1; 7 bases line up with TRBD2. J was trimmed by 7 bases and V by 2 bases; bases with no gene match: 3. This CDR3 comprises 13 residues. Germline V CDR1 and CDR2: SGDLS, YYNGEE. The CDR3 region is CASSVKAGNEQFF. The CDR3, as DNA: TGTGCCAGCAGCGTTAAAGCGGGGAATGAGCAGTTCTTC.

For this clone: Relative to the germline gene, one junction end is altered; a read error may explain this. The chain uses TRBV5-6 and TRBJ1-5, with D possibly TRBD1 on 5 matching bases. Germline V CDR1 and CDR2: SGHDT, YYEEEE. This CDR3 has 12 amino acids. CDR3 coding DNA: TGTGCCAGCAGCTTGGGGGTGGGGCCCCTGGATTTT. It specifies CASSLGVGPLDF.

The chain carries TRBV16 and TRBJ1-1, with TRBD1 as a possible D gene (6 bases). Trimming removed 2 bases from V and 3 bases from J, with 10 bases in between. The CDR3 contains 14 residues. Germline lookup yields CDR1 KGHSY and CDR2 FQNENV. For the CDR3, the DNA is TGTGCCAGCAGCCAAAAACAGGGATACACTGAAGCTTTCTTT. It specifies CASSQKQGYTEAFF.

This chain links TRBV3-1 (or the pseudogene TRBV3-2) with TRBJ1-2, with a possible D match to TRBD1 (5 bases). Between the trimmed V and J ends, which lost 3 bases and 0 bases, there was a span of 11 bases. The CDR3 has 15 residues. CDR1 and CDR2 from the germline V gene are LGHDT and YNNKEL (reference sequence). CDR3 sequence reads: CASSHSGLANYGYTF. For the CDR3, the DNA is TGTGCCAGCAGCCATTCAGGGTTAGCTAACTATGGCTACACCTTC.

The CDR3 DNA reads TGTGCCAGCAGTTCGAACAGGGGCGACGAGCAGTACTTC. Its protein product is CASSSNRGDEQYF. V usage is TRBV7-3 and J usage is TRBJ2-7; TRBD1 aligns across 7 bases. Per the germline V gene, CDR1 is SGHTA and CDR2 is FQGTGA. After removal of 6 bases from V and 5 bases from J, the junction contained 7 bases not matched to a gene. CDR3 length: 13 amino acids.

V is TRBV30 and J is TRBJ1-2; TRBD1 agrees at 7 bases. The length of the CDR3 is 16 residues. J gave up 4 bases and V 2 bases, and 13 bases lay outside the gene matches. The germline gives CDR1 GTSNPN, CDR2 SVGIG (reference sequence). CDR3 loop: CAWSFRDRDYIYGYTF. For the CDR3, the DNA is TGTGCCTGGAGTTTTAGGGACAGAGACTACATCTATGGCTACACCTTC.

The chain employs TRBV10-3 and TRBJ2-1, with D uncertain. The CDR3 has 17 residues. The germline gives CDR1 ENHRY, CDR2 SYGVKD. V was shortened by 0 bases and J by 7 bases, with 19 bases between the two germline ends. For the CDR3, the DNA is TGTGCCATCAGTGAGTCTGGAGATAGTTCTGACTTTAATGAGCAGTTCTTC. It encodes CAISESGDSSDFNEQFF.

The rearrangement joins TRBV5-1 to TRBJ2-7; D not resolved. This CDR3 has 14 amino acids. The V gene's germline CDR1 is SGHRS and CDR2 YFSETQ. V shed 1 base and J shed 2 bases, with 10 bases lying between them. CDR3 sequence (DNA): TGCGCCAGCAGCTTGCAGACACGAACCTACGAGCAGTACTTC. This codes for CASSLQTRTYEQYF.

The CDR3 is CASSPTHYDYGYTF. CDR3 nucleotides: TGTGCCAGTAGCCCGACACATTACGACTATGGCTACACCTTC. The chain recombines TRBV19 with TRBJ1-2; D not certain. Germline-derived CDR1 and CDR2 are LNHDA and SQIVND (reference sequence). The ends were cut back, 6 bases at V and 3 bases at J, with 14 bases in the middle. The CDR3 covers 14 residues.

The chain has TRBV5-1 and TRBJ2-1, with 12 positions matching TRBD1. Germline loops: CDR1 SGHRS, CDR2 YFSETQ. The J segment lost 6 bases and the V segment lost 3 bases, leaving 7 bases of the junction unmatched. The CDR3 length is 16 residues. CDR3: CASSSLTGQGANEQFF. In nucleotides, the CDR3 is TGCGCCAGCAGCTCCCTGACGGGACAGGGGGCCAATGAGCAGTTCTTC.

The rearrangement links TRBV6-5 to TRBJ1-2; TRBD1 is a possible D gene (6 bases). Trimming cost V 5 bases and J 4 bases, with 11 bases left between them. The germline V gene encodes CDR1 MNHEY and CDR2 SVGAGI. The CDR3 covers 13 residues. The CDR3 nucleotides read TGTGCCAGCAGTATCGGACAGTCCTATGGCTACACCTTC. Its translation is CASSIGQSYGYTF.